This TCR beta chain stems from a study of blood T cells in healthy people across ages. In regard to this clonotype: Antigen specificity is unknown.

Study-level points and caveats: From one million sequenced T cells, diversity estimates were lower bounds.

Next came a second PCR, run for about 6 to 11 cycles, which used a sample-barcoded 5' primer along with a J-beta primer mix. TCRdb re-called the 5' RACE reads through MiXCR, storing one row per CDR3 protein. Of nearly 1 million distinct CDR3 sequences listed, about 51% are singletons. CDR1 and CDR2 from the germline V gene are MDHEN and SYDVKM. The CDR3 totals 16 residues. With 6 bases clipped from V and 4 bases from J, the junction kept 11 bases outside the gene matches. The V and J genes are TRBV28 and TRBJ2-3, with 9 bases aligning to TRBD1. The receptor's source is a woman aged 60-75 years in good health. Sequenced: blood. As DNA, the CDR3 is TGTGCCAGCAGACCAGGACAGGGGATAGTAGCAGATACGCAGTATTTT. Its protein is CASRPGQGIVADTQYF.